The rows below give T cell receptor beta chains drawn from one sample of a study of OX40 agonist ivuxolimab in advanced cancers. Produced via immunoSEQ multiplex PCR; TCRdb's table is partial and in-frame only. Counted here are 60,000 to 95,000 clones, roughly nine tenths occurring once; the ten biggest clones make up over 0.3%. Specimen: CD4+ or CD8+ T cells sorted from blood, collected in a trial of the OX40 agonist ivuxolimab. These TCRs come from an adult with an advanced solid tumor such as melanoma, head and neck, liver or kidney cancer. The CDR3 runs from the conserved cysteine through the conserved F or W. A D gene is named only where the DNA matches it firmly. Clone size appears in some rows only: once, few, many, or a class for an expanded clone.

-	TRBV28	TRBJ2-5	-	TGTGCCAGCAGTTCTGTAACACTTAAAGAGACCCAGTACTTC	CASSSVTLKETQYF
TRBD1	TRBV5-8	TRBJ2-7	-	TGTGCCAGCAGCGTGGGTCGGACAGGGATGGGAAAGTACTTC	CASSVGRTGMGKYF
TRBD1	TRBV28	TRBJ1-5	few	TGTGCCAGCAGAGGGACAGTTCTTCAGCCCCAGCATTTT	CASRGTVLQPQHF
-	TRBV5-1	TRBJ2-7	once	TGCGCCAGCAGCTTGGAACCGGGGCTCAACGAGCAGTACTTC	CASSLEPGLNEQYF
TRBD1	TRBV29-1	TRBJ2-3	-	TGCAGCGTTATGACAGGGGCCGATACGCAGTATTTT	CSVMTGADTQYF
TRBD1	TRBV27	TRBJ1-5	-	TGTGCCAGCAGTACCTCGACAGGGAACAATCAGCCCCAGCATTTT	CASSTSTGNNQPQHF
-	TRBV6-1	TRBJ1-3	-	TGTGCCAGCAGTGAAGCTTTGGTGAACTCTGGAAACACCATATATTTT	CASSEALVNSGNTIYF
-	TRBV7-9	TRBJ1-2	-	TGTGCCAGCAGCTTACTTTCCAGGGCCAACTATGGCTACACCTTC	CASSLLSRANYGYTF
-	TRBV5-1	TRBJ2-1	-	TGCGCCAGCAGCCCTGGGGGCCCGTCGGGCAATGAGCAGTTCTTC	CASSPGGPSGNEQFF
-	TRBV7-2	TRBJ2-4	-	TGTGCCAGCAGCCAAACAGGGCAGCAAAACATTCAGTACTTC	CASSQTGQQNIQYF
-	TRBV7-2	TRBJ2-1	-	TGTGCCAGCAGCTTAGGGCGGGGTAACGGCCCGGATGAGCAGTTCTTC	CASSLGRGNGPDEQFF
-	TRBV11-2	TRBJ1-1	-	TGTGCCAGCAGCTTAGCACCCGCCGGGACTGAAGCTTTCTTT	CASSLAPAGTEAFF
-	TRBV15	TRBJ2-3	once	TGTGCCACCAGCAGAGTACCCCACACAGATACGCAGTATTTT	CATSRVPHTDTQYF
-	TRBV6-1	TRBJ1-2	few	TGTGCCAGCAGTGAAGTCAGGGCCCTCTATGGCTACACCTTC	CASSEVRALYGYTF
TRBD2	TRBV9	TRBJ2-7	-	TGTGCCAGCAGCGTTGGTTCCCAAGGTGCGGGAGGCTCCTACGAGCAGTACTTC	CASSVGSQGAGGSYEQYF
-	TRBV5-1	TRBJ1-1	-	TGCGCCAGCAACGAGGGGTCCGGCACTGAAGCTTTCTTT	CASNEGSGTEAFF
TRBD1	TRBV27	TRBJ1-1	-	TGTGCCAGCAGACTAACCGGGACAGAGGGGACTGAAGCTTTCTTT	CASRLTGTEGTEAFF
-	TRBV2	TRBJ1-6	-	TGTGCCAGCAGTGAAGCGCTCCCCAATTCCTATAATTCACCCCTCCACTTT	CASSEALPNSYNSPLHF
TRBD2	TRBV5-1	TRBJ2-2	-	TGCGCCAGCAGCCCGACGACCCTAGCGGAGTCGAACACCGGGGAGCTGTTTTTT	CASSPTTLAESNTGELFF
-	TRBV5-1	TRBJ2-3	-	TGCGCCAGCAGCCGATCAGCCACAGATACGCAGTATTTT	CASSRSATDTQYF
TRBD1	TRBV30	TRBJ1-2	-	TGTGCCTGGGGGGACAGGATAAACTATGGCTACACCTTC	CAWGDRINYGYTF
TRBD2	TRBV5-1	TRBJ2-2	-	TGCGCCAGCAGCGCTCTAGCGGGGGGGCCCAACACCGGGGAGCTGTTTTTT	CASSALAGGPNTGELFF
TRBD2	TRBV5-1	TRBJ2-1	-	TGCGCCAGCAGCCTGGAGACTAGCGGCAATGAGCAGTTCTTC	CASSLETSGNEQFF
-	TRBV28	TRBJ1-1	-	TGTGCCAGCAGATCGAACACTGAAGCTTTCTTT	CASRSNTEAFF
-	TRBV7-2	TRBJ2-2	-	TGTGCCAGCAGCTTAGACACCGGGGAGCTGTTTTTT	CASSLDTGELFF
-	TRBV5-6	TRBJ1-2	-	TGTGCCAGCAGCTTGGTCTCCAACTATGGCTACACCTTC	CASSLVSNYGYTF
-	TRBV18	TRBJ2-7	-	TGTGCCAGCTCACCACCGGGCAGCTACGAGCAGTACTTC	CASSPPGSYEQYF
TRBD2	TRBV18	TRBJ2-5	-	TGTGCCAGCTCACCAAGACTAGCGGGAGGGCTACCAGAGACCCAGTACTTC	CASSPRLAGGLPETQYF
TRBD1	TRBV11-2	TRBJ1-1	-	TGTGCCAGCAGCTCGTTCAAAGGGGACAGATACATGAACACTGAAGCTTTCTTT	CASSSFKGDRYMNTEAFF
-	TRBV6-6	TRBJ2-3	-	TGTGCCAGCAGTTACGAAACTGGACAGCCTTCAGATACGCAGTATTTT	CASSYETGQPSDTQYF
-	TRBV4-3	TRBJ2-7	-	TGCGCCAGCAGCCTGCGGGTTAACTACGAGCAGTACTTC	CASSLRVNYEQYF
-	TRBV2	TRBJ2-7	-	TGTGCCAGCAGTGACGCAGCCGACGAGCAGTACTTC	CASSDAADEQYF
-	TRBV7-6	TRBJ1-1	-	TGTGCCAGCAGCCCCATGGAGCGGAACACTGAAGCTTTCTTT	CASSPMERNTEAFF
-	TRBV18	TRBJ2-3	-	TGTGCCAGCTCACCATTTAGCACAGATACGCAGTATTTT	CASSPFSTDTQYF
-	TRBV25-1	TRBJ2-2	-	TGTGCCAGCATCGGGACTAACACCGGGGAGCTGTTTTTT	CASIGTNTGELFF